The present T cell receptor (beta chain) was sequenced within a study of T cells in Graves' hyperthyroidism and ophthalmopathy. The length of the CDR3 is 15 residues. Looked up from germline, CDR1 is SGHNT and CDR2 is YENEEA. Trimming left V 6 bases short and J 0 bases short, with 11 bases between. TCR beta CDR3 sequences were amplified from RNA transcripts. With the HTBI primer set, the TCR CDR3 went through a first round of RT-PCR. TCRdb re-called the multiplex PCR reads through MiXCR, storing one row per CDR3 protein. Here the sample spans about 840,000 distinct CDR3 sequences, over 35% being singletons.

Sequencing was done on a sample of blood. This chain uses TRBV11-3 with TRBJ2-2; D possibly uses TRBD1 or TRBD2 (5 bases each). The TCR sequence derives from a young man with Graves' hyperthyroidism. CDR3 region: CASRGAGPNTGELFF. In DNA form, the CDR3 reads TGTGCCAGCAGGGGAGCAGGGCCGAACACCGGGGAGCTGTTTTTT.